The next 5 T cell receptor beta chains were all read from a single sample in a study of Ad26.COV2.S vaccination and SARS-CoV-2 variants (TCRdb year 2021). Reading the label with the study, this specimen's treatment or condition is: approximately 18 received Ad26.COV2.S at low or high dose, single or two shots; 5 received placebo; per-sample allocation not given. Repertoires of vaccine and placebo recipients were sequenced from samples collected on day 63 after the first injection. Libraries were prepared through the immunoSEQ multiplex PCR assay. The table comes from immuneACCESS by way of TCRdb, which keeps in-frame sequences with V and J called. Part of the clones is missing from these tables; in studies checked, under half for an unresolved V gene and the rest for unknown reasons. The sample table lists about 420,000 clones, 88% of them with a count of one. Approximately 4% of the sample lies in the top ten.

The material was peripheral blood, obtained in a trial of Ad26.COV2.S vaccine versus placebo. The origin of the receptors is a person between 18 and 65 years old who received the Ad26.COV2.S COVID-19 vaccine or a placebo.

The rearrangement joins TRBV4-1 to TRBJ1-5; 7 nucleotides align to TRBD1. Germline V gives CDR1 MGHRA, CDR2 YSYEKL. The V and J ends lost 1 base and 11 bases, in that order; junction bases with no gene match: 14. The CDR3 consists of 16 residues. In DNA form, the CDR3 reads TGCGCCAGCAGCCAAGGAGGGACAGCCTTAAGGGGGGCCCAGCATTTT. Translating it yields CASSQGGTALRGAQHF.

This clone was observed a handful of times. The chain combines TRBV2 with TRBJ1-3; no clear D. The CDR3 covers 11 residues. V gave up 2 bases and J gave up 8 bases, with 4 bases separating them. Germline-derived CDR1 and CDR2 are SNHLY and FYNNEI. The CDR3 DNA sequence: TGTGCCAGCAGTGAACAGGACACCATATATTTT. It yields the protein CASSEQDTIYF.

The chain employs TRBV4-1 and TRBJ2-3, with D perhaps assigned TRBD1 or TRBD2 (6 bases each). From germline, CDR1 is MGHRA and CDR2 YSYEKL. This CDR3 is built from 17 residues. V dropped 4 bases and J dropped 3 bases, with 20 bases sitting between them. The CDR3 DNA is TGCGCCAGCAGCCGCCCCAAGGAGGGGGAACGGACAGATACGCAGTATTTT. Translated, it gives CASSRPKEGERTDTQYF.

The J gene is TRBJ2-5, the V gene TRBV3-1 (or the pseudogene TRBV3-2); 8 bases are shared with TRBD1. V lost 1 base to trimming and J lost 5 bases; unmatched junction nucleotides: 3. CDR1 and CDR2 from the germline V gene are LGHDT and YNNKEL (reference sequence). The CDR3 extends over 14 amino acids. The CDR3 DNA is TGTGCCAGCAGCCAAGGGACAGGGCGGGAGACCCAGTACTTC. This encodes CASSQGTGRETQYF.

The V call is TRBV2, the J call TRBJ2-7; 10 bases fit TRBD1. The CDR3 covers 13 residues. From germline, CDR1 is SNHLY and CDR2 FYNNEI. V lost 5 bases to trimming and J lost 5 bases; unmatched junction nucleotides: 3. CDR3: CASSTTGGNEQYF. The CDR3 DNA is TGTGCCAGCAGTACGACAGGGGGCAACGAGCAGTACTTC.